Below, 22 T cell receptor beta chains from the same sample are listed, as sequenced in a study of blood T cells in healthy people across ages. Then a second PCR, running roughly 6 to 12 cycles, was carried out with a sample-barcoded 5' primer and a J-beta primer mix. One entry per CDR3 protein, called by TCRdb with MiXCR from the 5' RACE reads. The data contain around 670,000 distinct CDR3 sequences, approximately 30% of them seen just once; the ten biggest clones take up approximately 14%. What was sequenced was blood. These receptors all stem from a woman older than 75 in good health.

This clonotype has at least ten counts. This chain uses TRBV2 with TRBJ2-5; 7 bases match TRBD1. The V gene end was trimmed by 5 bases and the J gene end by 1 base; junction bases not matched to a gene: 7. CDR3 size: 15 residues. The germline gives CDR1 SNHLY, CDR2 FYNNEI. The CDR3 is CASSKTGQPQETQYF. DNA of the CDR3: TGTGCCAGCAGTAAAACGGGACAGCCCCAAGAGACCCAGTACTTC. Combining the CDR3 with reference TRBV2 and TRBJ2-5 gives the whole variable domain EPEVTQTPSHQVTQMGQEVILRCVPISNHLYFYWYRQILGQKVEFLVSFYNNEISEKSEIFDDQFSVERPDGSNFTLKIRSTKLEDSAMYFCASSKTGQPQETQYFGPGTRLLVL.

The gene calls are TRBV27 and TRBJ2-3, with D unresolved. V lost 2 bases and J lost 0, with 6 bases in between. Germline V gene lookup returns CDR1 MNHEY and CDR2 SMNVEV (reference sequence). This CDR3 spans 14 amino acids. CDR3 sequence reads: CASSLQQSTDTQYF. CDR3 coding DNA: TGTGCCAGCAGTTTACAACAGAGCACAGATACGCAGTATTTT.

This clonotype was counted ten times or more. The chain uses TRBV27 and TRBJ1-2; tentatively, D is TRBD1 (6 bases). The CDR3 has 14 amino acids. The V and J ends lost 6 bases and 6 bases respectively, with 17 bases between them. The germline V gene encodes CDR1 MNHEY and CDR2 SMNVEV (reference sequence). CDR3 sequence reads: CASSYQGGYNGYTF. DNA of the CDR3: TGTGCCAGCAGCTACCAAGGGGGGTATAATGGCTACACCTTC.

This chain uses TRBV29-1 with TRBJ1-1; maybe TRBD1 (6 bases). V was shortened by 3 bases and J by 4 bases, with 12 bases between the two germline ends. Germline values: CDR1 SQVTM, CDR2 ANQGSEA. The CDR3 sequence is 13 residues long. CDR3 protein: CSVDIQGVTEAFF. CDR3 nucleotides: TGCAGCGTTGATATACAGGGAGTCACTGAAGCTTTCTTT.

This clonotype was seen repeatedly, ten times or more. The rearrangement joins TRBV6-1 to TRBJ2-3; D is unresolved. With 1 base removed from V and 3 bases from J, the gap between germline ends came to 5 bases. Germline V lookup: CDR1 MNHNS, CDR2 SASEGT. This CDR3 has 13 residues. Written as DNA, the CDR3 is TGTGCCAGCAGTGAAGGGCCTACAGATACGCAGTATTTT. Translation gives CASSEGPTDTQYF.

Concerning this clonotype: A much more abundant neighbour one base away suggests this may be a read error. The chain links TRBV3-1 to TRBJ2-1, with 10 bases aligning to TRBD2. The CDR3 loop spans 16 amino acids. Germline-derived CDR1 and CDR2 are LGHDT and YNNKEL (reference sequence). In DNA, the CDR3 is TGTGTCAGCAGCCAAGGGAATAGGGTAGCGGGGGGCTCCCAGTTCTTC. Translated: CVSSQGNRVAGGSQFF.

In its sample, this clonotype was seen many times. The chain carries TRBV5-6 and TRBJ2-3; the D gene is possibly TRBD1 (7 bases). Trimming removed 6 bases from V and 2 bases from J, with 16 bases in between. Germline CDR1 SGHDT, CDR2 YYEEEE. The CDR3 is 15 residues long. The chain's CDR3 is CASNWRGQFTDTQYF. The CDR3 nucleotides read TGTGCCAGCAACTGGCGGGGACAGTTCACAGATACGCAGTATTTT. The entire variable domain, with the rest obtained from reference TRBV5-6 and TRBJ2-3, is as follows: DAGVTQSPTHLIKTRGQQVTLRCSPKSGHDTVSWYQQALGQGPQFIFQYYEEEERQRGNFPDRFSGHQFPNYSSELNVNALLLGDSALYLCASNWRGQFTDTQYFGPGTRLTVL.

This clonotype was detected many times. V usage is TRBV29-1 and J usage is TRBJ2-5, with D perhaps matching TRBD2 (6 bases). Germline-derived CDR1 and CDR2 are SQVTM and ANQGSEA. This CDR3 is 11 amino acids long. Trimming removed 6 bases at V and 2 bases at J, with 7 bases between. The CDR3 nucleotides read TGCAGCGTCGGGGGTCAAGAGACCCAGTACTTC. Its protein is CSVGGQETQYF.

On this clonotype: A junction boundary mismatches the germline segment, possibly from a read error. Written as DNA, the CDR3 is TGTGCCATCGGTGACTATGATACGCAGTATTTT. This gives the protein CAIGDYDTQYF. The chain couples TRBV10-3 to TRBJ2-3; D may be TRBD2 (5 bases). The CDR3 totals 11 residues. The V gene's germline CDR1 is ENHRY and CDR2 SYGVKD.

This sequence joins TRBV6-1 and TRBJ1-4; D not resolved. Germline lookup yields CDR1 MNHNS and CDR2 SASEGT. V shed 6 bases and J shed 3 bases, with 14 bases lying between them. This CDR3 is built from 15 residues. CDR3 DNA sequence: TGTGCCAGCAGGTTTTCGCGGCAGGCTAATGAAAAACTGTTTTTT. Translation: CASRFSRQANEKLFF.

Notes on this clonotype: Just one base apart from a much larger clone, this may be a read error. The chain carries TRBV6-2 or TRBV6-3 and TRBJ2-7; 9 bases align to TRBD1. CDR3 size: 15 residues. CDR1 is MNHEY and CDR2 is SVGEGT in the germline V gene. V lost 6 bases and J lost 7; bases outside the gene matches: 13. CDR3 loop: CASRPEGQGPNEQYF. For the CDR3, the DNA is TGTGCCAGCAGGCCCGAGGGACAGGGCCCCAATGAGCAGTACTTC.

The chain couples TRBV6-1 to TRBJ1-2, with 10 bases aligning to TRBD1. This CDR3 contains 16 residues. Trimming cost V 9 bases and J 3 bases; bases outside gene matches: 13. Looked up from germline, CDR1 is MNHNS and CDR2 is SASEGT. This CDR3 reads CASKRQQGQGYYGYTF. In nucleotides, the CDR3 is TGTGCCAGTAAACGTCAACAGGGACAGGGGTACTATGGCTACACCTTC.

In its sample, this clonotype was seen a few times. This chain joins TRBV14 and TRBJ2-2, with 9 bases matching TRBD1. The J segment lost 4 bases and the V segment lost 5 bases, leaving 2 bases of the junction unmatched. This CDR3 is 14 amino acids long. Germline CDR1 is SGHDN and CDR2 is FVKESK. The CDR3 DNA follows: TGTGCCAGCAGCGAACAGGGGGCCACCGGGGAGCTGTTTTTT. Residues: CASSEQGATGELFF.

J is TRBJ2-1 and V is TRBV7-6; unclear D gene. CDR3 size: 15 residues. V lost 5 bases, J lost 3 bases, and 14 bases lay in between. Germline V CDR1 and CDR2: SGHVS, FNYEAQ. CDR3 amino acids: CASSLGSSYYNEQFF. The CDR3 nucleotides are TGTGCCAGCAGCCTGGGCTCGTCTTACTACAATGAGCAGTTCTTC.

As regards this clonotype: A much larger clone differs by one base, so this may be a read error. CDR3 region: CSAALSLGTDTQYF. As DNA, the CDR3 is TGCAGTGCCGCATTGAGTCTCGGCACAGATACGCAGTATTTT. V gene TRBV20-1 combines with J gene TRBJ2-3; no firm D call. The CDR3 loop spans 14 amino acids. Germline CDR1 DFQATT, CDR2 SNEGSKA (reference sequence). With 6 bases removed from V and 1 base from J, the gap between germline ends came to 14 bases.

CDR3 coding DNA: TGCGCCAGCAGTGAGGTCCTGTTTGCCCCCCAAACGTACGAGCAGTACTTC. Its translation: CASSEVLFAPQTYEQYF. The rearrangement links TRBV10-2 to TRBJ2-7; no firm D call. Germline CDR1 WSHSY, CDR2 SAAADI. CDR3 size: 17 residues. Trimming pared 2 bases from V and 4 bases from J, leaving 21 bases between.

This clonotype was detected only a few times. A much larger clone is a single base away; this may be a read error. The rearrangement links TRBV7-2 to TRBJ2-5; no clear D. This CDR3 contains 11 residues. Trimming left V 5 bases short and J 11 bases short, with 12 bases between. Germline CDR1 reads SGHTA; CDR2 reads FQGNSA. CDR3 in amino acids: CASSPYNEQYF. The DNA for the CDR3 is TGTGCCAGCAGCCCGTACAATGAGCAGTACTTC.

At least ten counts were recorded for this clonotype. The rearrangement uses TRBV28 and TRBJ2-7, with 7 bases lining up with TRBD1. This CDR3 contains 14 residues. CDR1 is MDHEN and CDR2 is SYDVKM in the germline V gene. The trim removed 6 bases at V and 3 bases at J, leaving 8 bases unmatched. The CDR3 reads CASRTGTDLYEQYF. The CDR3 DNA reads TGTGCCAGCAGGACCGGGACAGACCTCTACGAGCAGTACTTC.

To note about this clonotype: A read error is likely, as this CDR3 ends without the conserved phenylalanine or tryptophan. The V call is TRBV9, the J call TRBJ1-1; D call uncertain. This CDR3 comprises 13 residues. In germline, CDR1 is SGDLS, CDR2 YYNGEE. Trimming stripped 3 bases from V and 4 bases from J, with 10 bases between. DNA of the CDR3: TGTGCCAGCAGCGAAAGCACTACCACTGAAGCTTTCGTT. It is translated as CASSESTTTEAFV.

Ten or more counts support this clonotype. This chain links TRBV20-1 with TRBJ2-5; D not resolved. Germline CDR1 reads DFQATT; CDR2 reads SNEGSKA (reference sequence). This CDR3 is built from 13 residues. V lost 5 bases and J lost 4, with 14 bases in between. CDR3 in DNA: TGCAGTGCTTTCGACTCTTCCGGAGAGACCCAGTACTTC. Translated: CSAFDSSGETQYF.

DNA of the CDR3: TGTGCCAGCAGCTATCGGATCGGGATAGCAGATACGCAGTATTTT. It specifies CASSYRIGIADTQYF. The V and J genes are TRBV13 and TRBJ2-3; TRBD2 might be the D (5 bases). Germline V gene lookup returns CDR1 PRHDT and CDR2 FYEKMQ (reference sequence). Trimming left V 4 bases short and J 4 bases short, with 15 bases between. CDR3 length: 15 residues.

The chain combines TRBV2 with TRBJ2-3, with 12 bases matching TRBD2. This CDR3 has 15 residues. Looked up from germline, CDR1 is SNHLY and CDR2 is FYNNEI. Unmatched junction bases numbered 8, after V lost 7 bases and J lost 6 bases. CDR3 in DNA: TGTGCCAGCAACCGACTAGCGGGGGTTAGTGATACGCAGTATTTT. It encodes CASNRLAGVSDTQYF.